This T cell receptor beta chain appears in the sequencing data of a study of shared clonotypes between healthy human individuals. A remark on this clone: Antigen unknown.

The germline CDR1 and CDR2 sequences are SGHRS and YFSETQ. This CDR3 is 15 amino acids long. V was shortened by 1 base and J by 0 bases, with 7 bases between the two germline ends. Produced via immunoSEQ multiplex PCR; TCRdb's table is partial and in-frame only. There are over a million clones in the sample; 98% occur only once, and about 0.42% lies in the top ten. Among the donors, all were Caucasian adults who lived in Nashville, Tennessee. Points from the study as a whole: The sole specimen, blood, was sampled, and tissue repertoires likely differ.

Sample: naive CD4+ T cells sorted from blood. The subset here: CD45RA+ positively selected. The clonotype originates from a man aged 25-45 years in good health. The chain uses TRBV5-1 and TRBJ1-4; D call uncertain. CDR3 residues: CASSLQVPTNEKLFF. CDR3 sequence (DNA): TGCGCCAGCAGCTTGCAAGTGCCAACTAATGAAAAACTGTTTTTT.